This passage covers 21 T cell receptor beta chains from one sample sequenced in a study of CD8 T cells in ankylosing spondylitis. TCRdb processed the 5' RACE reads anew with MiXCR; each CDR3 protein has one entry. Of over 150,000 distinct CDR3 sequences listed, roughly 18% are singletons. Sequencing was done on a sample of blood, either unsorted or a sorted T cell fraction (not recorded which). These receptors all come from a male donor aged 5 to 30 with ankylosing spondylitis or in good health (not recorded which).

This clonotype was found many times. The genes are TRBV12-3 or TRBV12-4 and TRBJ2-7; TRBD1 might be the D (5 bases). The CDR3 covers 15 residues. Deletions cut 3 bases from V and 0 bases from J, with 12 bases between. CDR3 amino acids: CASSLGGASSYEQYV. The CDR3 region has the DNA TGTGCCAGCAGTTTGGGTGGGGCCAGCTCCTACGAGCAGTACGTC.

In this sample, this clonotype turned up many times. The CDR3, as DNA: TGCGCCAGCAGCTTTTCGCTAGCGGGAGACCAGACCCAGTACTTC. It translates to CASSFSLAGDQTQYF. The chain couples TRBV5-1 to TRBJ2-5; 10 bases are a match to TRBD2. The CDR3 sequence is 15 residues long. The trim removed 2 bases at V and 6 bases at J, leaving 7 bases unmatched. CDR1 and CDR2 from the germline V gene are SGHRS and YFSETQ.

This clonotype has a count of ten or more. CDR3: CASSPTGTGFDEQYV. The DNA for the CDR3 is TGTGCCAGCTCACCAACCGGGACAGGGTTTGACGAGCAGTACGTC. This chain joins TRBV18 and TRBJ2-7; 9 bases align to TRBD1. Germline-derived CDR1 and CDR2 are KGHSH and LQKENI. The V and J ends lost 2 bases and 5 bases, in that order; junction bases with no gene match: 7. The CDR3 contains 15 residues.

This clonotype was detected ten times or more. The chain couples TRBV2 to TRBJ2-2, with TRBD1 matching over 12 bases. The V and J ends lost 5 bases and 6 bases, in that order; junction bases with no gene match: 4. From germline, CDR1 is SNHLY and CDR2 FYNNEI. The CDR3 runs to 15 residues. CDR3 sequence (DNA): TGTGCCAGCAGTCGGGACAGGGGGCGCGCCGGGGAGCTGTTTTTT. This sequence encodes CASSRDRGRAGELFF.

The table lists this clonotype with many counts. This CDR3 is CAISESMGGYEQYV. CDR3 DNA sequence: TGTGCCATCAGTGAGTCGATGGGGGGCTACGAGCAGTACGTC. This rearrangement joins TRBV10-3 to TRBJ2-7, with D perhaps TRBD2 (6 bases). V lost 0 bases, J lost 3 bases, and 9 bases lay in between. The CDR3 is 14 residues long. Germline V gives CDR1 ENHRY, CDR2 SYGVKD.

The table lists this clonotype with many counts. The rearrangement uses TRBV25-1 and TRBJ1-2; no reliable D call. Deletions cut 0 bases from V and 10 bases from J, with 9 bases between. Germline CDR1 reads MGHDK; CDR2 reads SYGVNS. The CDR3 spans 12 residues. CDR3 in DNA: TGTGCCAGCAGTGAATATCGTGGGCTCTACACCTTC. Translating it yields CASSEYRGLYTF.

This clonotype occurred many times. The chain uses TRBV3-1 and TRBJ2-1; D might be TRBD1 or TRBD2, each matching 5 bases. Trimming pared 3 bases from V and 2 bases from J, leaving 14 bases between. This CDR3 contains 16 residues. CDR1 is LGHDT, CDR2 YNNKEL, per germline (reference sequence). The CDR3 bases are TGTGCCAGCAGCCAGCGAGGTGGGGGAGCCTACAATGAGCAGTTCTTC. Encoded protein: CASSQRGGGAYNEQFF.

This clonotype has more than one count but fewer than ten. J is TRBJ2-1 and V is TRBV5-1; a weak D match, TRBD2 (6 bases). Looked up from germline, CDR1 is SGHRS and CDR2 is YFSETQ. Trimming stripped 3 bases from V and 0 bases from J, with 13 bases between. The CDR3 has 16 amino acids. Here the CDR3 reads CASSSKSGHSYNEQFF. Written as DNA, the CDR3 is TGCGCCAGCAGCTCAAAGAGCGGGCACTCCTACAATGAGCAGTTCTTC.

This clonotype was found many times. This chain uses TRBV6-5 with TRBJ1-1; D perhaps matches TRBD1 (6 bases). Germline CDR1 and CDR2: MNHEY and SVGAGI. Trimming removed 8 bases at V and 3 bases at J, with 13 bases between. The CDR3 totals 13 residues. DNA of the CDR3: TGTGCCAGCTTCCAGGGGTCTTACACTGAAGCTTTCTTT. Translation: CASFQGSYTEAFF.

The table lists this clonotype with many counts. This chain uses TRBV18 with TRBJ1-2, with 8 bases aligning to TRBD1. CDR3 length equals 13 residues. V shed 3 bases and J 6 bases; nucleotides not matched to a gene: 3. The germline V gene has CDR1 KGHSH and CDR2 LQKENI. CDR3 nucleotide sequence: TGTGCCAGCTCACCGACAGGGGCAGATGGCTACACCTTC. As protein: CASSPTGADGYTF.

This clonotype has a count of ten or more. The J gene is TRBJ2-2, the V gene TRBV9; 10 bases align to TRBD2. The CDR3 covers 15 residues. Per the germline V gene, CDR1 is SGDLS and CDR2 is YYNGEE. Trimming removed 0 bases from V and 6 bases from J; junction bases left unmatched: 2. The CDR3 region is CASSVVAGGAGELFF. CDR3 coding DNA: TGTGCCAGCAGCGTAGTAGCGGGAGGAGCCGGGGAGCTGTTTTTT.

This chain connects TRBV12-3 or TRBV12-4 to TRBJ2-3, with D possibly matching TRBD2 (6 bases). The ends were cut back, 10 bases at V and 5 bases at J, with 13 bases in the middle. The CDR3 loop spans 12 amino acids. The CDR3 is CAISTGGDTQYF. The CDR3 DNA is TGTGCCATCTCGACCGGGGGAGATACGCAGTATTTT.

J is TRBJ2-3 and V is TRBV29-1, with D unresolved. Germline V gene lookup returns CDR1 SQVTM and CDR2 ANQGSEA. V lost 3 bases to trimming and J lost 3 bases, with 7 bases between them. This CDR3 has 12 residues. The CDR3 DNA sequence: TGCAGCGTTGAGTTGGGGACAGATACGCAGTATTTT. Its protein product is CSVELGTDTQYF.

This clonotype was seen at least ten times. The rearrangement uses TRBV7-2 and TRBJ1-3; D uncertain. The CDR3 is made up of 18 amino acids. Trimming removed 2 bases from V and 3 bases from J, with 20 bases in between. Germline lookup yields CDR1 SGHTA and CDR2 FQGNSA. CDR3 bases: TGTGCCAGCAGCTTAAGTTCGTTGGCAGGAAGATTTGGAAACACCATATATTTT. Protein product: CASSLSSLAGRFGNTIYF.

This clonotype was recorded many times. The gene calls are TRBV12-5 and TRBJ2-6, with unresolved D. The CDR3 is 16 residues long. CDR1 LGHNT and CDR2 FRNRAP come from the germline V gene. Between the trimmed V and J ends, which lost 2 bases and 0 bases, there was a span of 8 bases. Here the CDR3 DNA reads TGTGCTAGTGGTTTGTTACGGATCTCTGGGGCCAACGTCCTGACTTTC. Translation gives CASGLLRISGANVLTF.

This clonotype was recorded many times. The V gene is TRBV7-9, the J gene TRBJ1-2; D remains unclear. The V and J ends lost 5 bases and 1 base respectively, with 11 bases between them. CDR3 length equals 14 residues. Germline lookup yields CDR1 SEHNR and CDR2 FQNEAQ (reference sequence). CDR3 amino acids: CASSPQTDNYGYTF. CDR3 DNA sequence: TGTGCCAGCAGCCCTCAGACGGATAACTATGGCTACACCTTC.

This clonotype was detected ten times or more. The CDR3 nucleotides are TGTGCCAGCAGCACCGCCGGGACAGTAAACTATGGCTACACCTTC. Its protein product is CASSTAGTVNYGYTF. V usage is TRBV7-2 and J usage is TRBJ1-2; 7 positions match TRBD1. The V segment lost 5 bases and the J segment 2 bases; nucleotides outside the gene matches: 8. This CDR3 region has 15 residues. Germline loops: CDR1 SGHTA, CDR2 FQGNSA.

The sample holds many counts of this clonotype. The rearrangement uses TRBV7-3 and TRBJ2-1; D might be TRBD1 (6 bases). The CDR3 runs 15 residues. Germline V gene data show CDR1 as SGHTA and CDR2 as FQGTGA. Trimming removed 3 bases at V and 9 bases at J, with 18 bases between. The CDR3 nucleotides are TGTGCCAGCAGCTTTGGGGGCAGCTCGCGCTCTGAGCAGTTCTTC. Protein sequence: CASSFGGSSRSEQFF.

The CDR3 DNA reads TGCGCCAGCAGCTTGGTAGGGGATGGTGAAAAACTGTTTTTT. Protein product: CASSLVGDGEKLFF. This rearrangement joins TRBV5-1 to TRBJ1-4; TRBD1 might be the D (5 bases). The CDR3 spans 14 residues. Germline V CDR1 and CDR2: SGHRS, YFSETQ. The V and J ends lost 0 bases and 7 bases respectively, with 10 bases between them.

The rearrangement joins TRBV7-9 to TRBJ2-1, with D possibly matching TRBD2 (5 bases). Trimming pared 4 bases from V and 8 bases from J, leaving 15 bases between. CDR1 is SEHNR and CDR2 is FQNEAQ in the germline V gene (reference sequence). The CDR3 sequence is 14 residues long. CDR3 sequence reads: CASSSRTRLDEQFF. The DNA of the CDR3 is TGTGCCAGCAGCTCCCGTACTAGGCTGGATGAGCAGTTCTTC.

This clonotype was picked up many times. This chain joins TRBV12-3 or TRBV12-4 and TRBJ1-6, with D unresolved. The CDR3 loop spans 15 amino acids. V dropped 3 bases and J dropped 9 bases, with 15 bases sitting between them. CDR3 DNA sequence: TGTGCCAGCAGTTTGGCCGGGAGAGAAAGTTCACCCCTCCACTTT. Its translation: CASSLAGRESSPLHF.